Each of the 6 T cell receptor beta chains below was sequenced from the same sample in a study of cytomegalovirus exposure and HLA in healthy donors. 60 Vbeta and 13 Jbeta primers were used in PCR. Generated by immunoSEQ multiplex PCR, the TCRdb table keeps only in-frame clones and is missing some. The sample has about 230,000 clones; roughly 84% are singletons. Material: PBMCs. The receptors here all came from a human donor in good health.

V and J are TRBV19 and TRBJ2-3, with 8 bases matching TRBD2. Per germline, CDR1 LNHDA and CDR2 SQIVND (reference sequence). J lost 7 bases, V lost 7 bases, and 10 bases had no gene match. There are 14 residues in the CDR3. CDR3 sequence: CASTTSGRSHTQYF. CDR3 DNA sequence: TGTGCCAGTACTACTAGCGGAAGGTCTCATACGCAGTATTTT. Full variable domain (outside the CDR3, taken from reference TRBV19 and TRBJ2-3): DGGITQSPKYLFRKEGQNVTLSCEQNLNHDAMYWYRQDPGQGLRLIYYSQIVNDFQKGDIAEGYSVSREKKESFPLTVTSAQKNPTAFYLCASTTSGRSHTQYFGPGTRLTVL.

The rearrangement joins TRBV6-5 to TRBJ1-5, with 7 bases lining up with TRBD1. Germline-derived CDR1 and CDR2 are MNHEY and SVGAGI. The CDR3 covers 15 residues. V was pared by 4 bases and J by 9 bases, with 12 bases of the junction left unmatched. The CDR3 region is CASSSDRAGIRPQHF. As DNA, the CDR3 is TGTGCCAGCAGTTCCGACAGGGCTGGAATACGGCCCCAGCATTTT.

This clone was counted between two and nine times. The CDR3 coding sequence is TGTGCCAGCAGCACCACAGCAGTTCTTTCTGGAAACACCATATATTTT. This translates into CASSTTAVLSGNTIYF. This chain connects TRBV21-1 to TRBJ1-3; the D call TRBD1 from the table was never checked on the DNA. TRBV21-1 is tagged as a pseudogene. The CDR3 is 16 residues long.

The genes are TRBV7-6 and TRBJ2-3; 11 bases are a match to TRBD1. This CDR3 is 15 amino acids long. V shed 6 bases and J 2 bases; nucleotides not matched to a gene: 4. Per germline, CDR1 SGHVS and CDR2 FNYEAQ. CDR3 bases: TGTGCCAGCAGATCAGGACAGGGGGCCACAGATACGCAGTATTTT. It encodes CASRSGQGATDTQYF.

This chain joins TRBV7-2 and TRBJ1-2; D remains unclear. Germline V CDR1 and CDR2: SGHTA, FQGNSA. V was pared by 5 bases and J by 0 bases, with 16 bases between. This CDR3 spans 16 amino acids. The CDR3, as DNA: TGTGCCAGCAGCACCCTATTCAGCGGAACTAACTATGGCTACACCTTC. The encoded protein is CASSTLFSGTNYGYTF.

This clone was counted a single time. This chain connects TRBV6-1 to TRBJ2-7; TRBD2 aligns across 10 bases. With 4 bases clipped from V and 4 bases from J, the junction kept 7 bases outside the gene matches. The CDR3 sequence is 15 residues long. Germline CDR1 MNHNS, CDR2 SASEGT. The CDR3 spells CASSVRPSGSYEQYF. CDR3 in DNA: TGTGCCAGCAGTGTTAGGCCTAGCGGGAGTTACGAGCAGTACTTC.